This T cell receptor (beta chain) is drawn from a study of OX40 agonist ivuxolimab in advanced cancers. Study information: Patients received ivuxolimab, an agonistic anti-OX40 (CD134) antibody.

Broader study findings: Some nonresponders additionally presented with little normalized T-cell clonal expansion. On average, CD8+ T cells had more expanded clones than CD4+. At doses 0.1 to 3.0 mg/kg, CD4+ and CD8+ clones expanded.

TCRdb keeps only in-frame clones here, not all; method: immunoSEQ multiplex PCR. The data show roughly 47,000 clones, about 89% seen once. A note on this clone: Antigen: not known.

The CDR3 covers 16 residues. Germline lookup yields CDR1 MNHEY and CDR2 SMNVEV (reference sequence). Losses at the gene ends were 5 bases for V and 0 bases for J; bases not matched to a gene: 3. The receptor was derived from an adult with an advanced solid tumor such as melanoma, head and neck, liver or kidney cancer. The sequenced sample was CD4+ or CD8+ T cells sorted from blood, obtained in a trial of the OX40 agonist ivuxolimab. The chain couples TRBV27 to TRBJ2-2; 10 bases fit TRBD2. The CDR3 nucleotides read TGTGCCAGCAGTCCTCTAGCGGGGGCGAACACCGGGGAGCTGTTTTTT. Translated, it gives CASSPLAGANTGELFF.